This T cell receptor beta chain was profiled in a study of CD8+ T cells in alopecia areata (dated 2018 in TCRdb). A note on the overall study: Treated patients were enrolled in an open-label pilot trial of oral tofacitinib at 5 to 10 mg twice daily for moderate-to-severe alopecia areata. TCRbeta CDR3 regions were amplified by immunoSEQ multiplex PCR using 35 Vbeta forward and 13 Jbeta reverse primers. On the human side, TCRbeta sequencing was run on scalp tissue and on sorted CD4+ and CD8+ peripheral blood T cells from healthy controls and from alopecia areata patients with either patchy or totalis/universalis disease. The SALT score, which quantifies the percentage of affected scalp surface area, was used to measure disease severity in treated patients. RNA was extracted with the PAXgene miRNA kit for fixed scalp, the miRNeasy kit for PBMCs, and the RNeasy kit for mouse skin. Tofacitinib was given for 6 to 18 months, followed by 6 months of follow-up off drug to assess delayed response and recurrence. To study T cell clonal expansion in alopecia areata, the researchers applied high-throughput TCRbeta sequencing to both the C3H/HeJ mouse model and human patients. Scalp clonality was compared across normal scalp (n=4), patchy alopecia areata scalp (n=8), and alopecia totalis/universalis scalp (n=8). Patients on tofacitinib were biopsied at baseline and after 4 and 24 weeks of treatment, and several of the patients also had a later scalp biopsy. What the authors observed across the whole study: During tofacitinib treatment, many expanded lesional clones remained in scalp and blood, and this persistence may partly explain relapse after treatment is stopped. Tofacitinib significantly lowered scalp clonality and the number of expanded CD8+ clones among the top 100 scalp clones. Shared TCR sequences between patients were less evident than in mice, which may be partly attributable to HLA diversity in the patient population. Higher clonality and more expanded CD8+ clones were observed in lesional scalp than in normal scalp, particularly in alopecia totalis/universalis, a finding suggestive of antigenic drive. Because the treated cohort was small and included a single nonresponder, larger studies are needed to assess links between baseline CD8+ expansion and response. Unlike mouse skin, which is dominated by gammadelta T cells, normal human skin has resident alphabeta T cells that are also sequenced, and this complicates analysis of the scalp TCR repertoire.

The germline V gene gives CDR1 as SGHDT and CDR2 as YYEEEE. V is cut by 4 bases and J by 8 bases, and the space between the germline ends is 16 bases. CDR3 length: 14 amino acids, cysteine to phenylalanine. CDR3 DNA is the only sequence kept; it has 42 bases, read in frame from the first base. The sample's treatment or condition, from its label and the paper: oral pan-JAK inhibitor, 5-10 mg twice daily. From alopecia areata patients, peripheral blood was collected along with lesional scalp punch biopsies. PBMCs were isolated by density centrifugation and stained for CD3, CD4 and CD8, and CD4+ and CD8+ T cells were sorted on a FACSAria. Worth noting for this clone: No antigen is known for it. No base quality values were provided; no much bigger clone lies one nucleotide off.

Libraries were prepared through the immunoSEQ multiplex PCR assay. For TCR sequencing, RNA was extracted from every sample and reverse transcribed into cDNA to serve as template. First-strand cDNA was synthesized with SuperScript III using a 2:1 mix of oligo-dT and random hexamers. A synthetic immune receptor repertoire was used to measure amplification bias, and any remaining bias was corrected computationally. The source study handled its data this way. After raw reads were preprocessed to remove errors, the CDR3 was defined following IMGT conventions as running from the conserved cysteine to phenylalanine. To get clonality, Shannon entropy was normalized by log2 of the number of productive unique TCRs and the result was subtracted from 1. Whether scalp clones were CD4 or CD8 was inferred by matching scalp TCRbeta sequences against CD4 and CD8 repertoires sorted from blood. TCRdb limited this immuneACCESS table to in-frame rearrangements with V and J called. A share of clones is missing; checked studies link under half to unresolved V genes, and the rest is unexplained. The DNA was the basis for D and trimming; V, J and clone size are from that table. The sample table lists 95,000 to 100,000 clones, 55% to 70% of them with a count of one. The ten most abundant clones make up about 16% of the sample.

Sequences were derived from CD8+ T cells sorted from blood, sampled at approximately week 60, from a patient treated with tofacitinib. The receptor comes from a human donor with alopecia areata. The rearranged segments are TRBV5-6 and TRBJ1-3, with no D gene named confidently. The CDR3: CASSTTELSDTIYF. The DNA is TGTGCCAGCAGCACCACGGAGCTTTCTGACACCATATATTTT.